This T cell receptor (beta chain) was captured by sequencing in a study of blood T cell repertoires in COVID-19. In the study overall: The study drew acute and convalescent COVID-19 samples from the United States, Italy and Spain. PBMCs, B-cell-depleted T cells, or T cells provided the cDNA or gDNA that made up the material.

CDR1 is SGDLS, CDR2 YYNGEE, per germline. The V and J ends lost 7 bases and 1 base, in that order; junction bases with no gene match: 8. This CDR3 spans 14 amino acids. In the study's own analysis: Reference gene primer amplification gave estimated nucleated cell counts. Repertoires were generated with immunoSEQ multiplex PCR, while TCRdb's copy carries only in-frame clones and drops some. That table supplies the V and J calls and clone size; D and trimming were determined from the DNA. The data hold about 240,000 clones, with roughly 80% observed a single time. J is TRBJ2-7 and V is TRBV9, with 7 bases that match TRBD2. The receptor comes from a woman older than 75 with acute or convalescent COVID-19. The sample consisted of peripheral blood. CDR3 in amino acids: CASALGGKSYEQYF. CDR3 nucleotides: TGTGCCAGCGCCCTGGGGGGGAAGTCCTACGAGCAGTACTTC.